One T cell receptor (beta chain) is described in this entry. Its antigen specificity is not known. Base qualities are missing; no much larger clone stands one base away. To prepare the library, 5' RACE was applied. These reads were obtained on an Illumina HiSeq 2500. The second PCR ran for roughly 7 to 12 cycles and used a J-beta primer mix along with a sample-barcoded 5' primer. A unique molecular identifier was introduced onto each TCR beta cDNA molecule by a template-switch 5' adaptor carrying 12 random nucleotides. Each sample yielded at least 3 million CDR3-containing paired-end reads. First-strand cDNA was synthesized from all RNA with the Mint cDNA synthesis kit, primed by a TRBC-specific oligonucleotide. Following uracil-DNA glycosylase treatment, a first 18-cycle PCR with universal primers M1SS and BC2_uni_R was performed on all cDNA. Regarding the original processing steps: Normalization of each sample was performed by random selection of 1 million high-quality reads, each carrying a distinct molecular identifier. Instead of being binned into consensus sequences, reads with shared molecular identifiers were discarded. MiTCR, with a Q25 quality threshold and the strictest error-elimination algorithm, was used for CDR3 identification, clonotype clustering and error correction. A nonparametric unseen species model with Euler transformation was used to estimate a lower bound on total TCR beta diversity. The raw public reads went through TCRdb reprocessing: fastp at Q25, MiXCR clone calling, in-frame beta chains kept. Entries that share a CDR3 protein sequence are merged under the most common genes and DNA. TCRdb's processing, not the study's, gives the V and J calls here. This sample holds 650,000 to 700,000 distinct CDR3 sequences; around 52% were observed only once. Roughly 13% of the sample lies in the top ten.

The donors were under 40 Caucasian individuals from Russia, aged 6 to 90 years, who were systemically healthy. Ten milliliters of peripheral blood were drawn from each donor into EDTA-treated Vacutainer tubes. Ficoll-Paque density-gradient centrifugation was used to isolate PBMCs, with at least 6 million per sample. Total RNA, at least 6 micrograms per sample, was extracted from PBMCs with Trizol reagent. Naive CD45RAhigh/CD27high T cell percentages were measured by flow cytometry on a PBMC aliquot from every donor. V is shortened by 4 bases, J by 0 bases, and the region joining them spans 8 bases. The CDR3 numbers 13 residues from cysteine through phenylalanine. Here the CDR3 DNA is all that survives: 39 bases in frame from base 1. CDR1 and CDR2 are drawn from the germline V gene: SQVTM, ANQGSEA. This sample stems from a study of blood T cells in healthy people across ages (dated by TCRdb to between 2015 and 2016). Regarding the complete study: In model experiments, template switching captured about one uniquely barcoded TCR beta cDNA molecule for every two T cells. Age-related changes in TCR beta repertoire diversity were measured in the study by deep sequencing normalized with unique cDNA molecular identifiers. The donors were split into four age groups: young (average 16 years), middle-aged (roughly 39), aged (around 67) and long-lived (over 80). Using the same blood draw, the study looked at two additional independent replicas of 1 million unique cDNA reads for two donors, one aged 18 to 30 and the other aged 80 or older. Donors of different ages were randomly distributed across sequencing lanes to avoid experimental bias.

Results the study describes overall, beyond this receptor: Because the CMV infection status of the donors was unknown, age-related changes in expanded clonotypes may potentially have been confounded. Compared with the aged group, the long-lived group had more naive CD4+ T cells, fewer expanded clones and increased TCR diversity, a pattern suggesting age selection. A strong correlation was found between observed TCR beta diversity and the percentage of naive T cells measured by flow cytometry. As age increased, observed TCR beta diversity per million T cells dropped in a roughly linear way, and a significant reduction was already evident by age 40. Bulk unsorted PBMC profiling prevented conclusive comparison of naive and antigen-experienced compartments. Total diversity estimates from one million sequenced T cells were considered lower bounds and underestimates.

The sequence is built from TRBV29-1 and TRBJ2-3; no confident D gene assignment can be made. The sequence derives from a woman of 80 years or more in good health. The sequenced material came from blood. CDR3 protein: CSVGWVSTDTQYF. The DNA reads as follows: TGCAGCGTTGGATGGGTTAGCACAGATACGCAGTATTTT.